The rows below give T cell receptor beta chains drawn from one sample of a study of CD8+ T cells in alopecia areata. Assay used: immunoSEQ multiplex PCR; TCRdb lists only in-frame clones, some missing. This table holds about 200,000 clones, roughly three fifths found once. The sequenced sample consisted of CD8+ T cells sorted from blood. The source of these receptors is a human donor in good health. CDR3s include the opening cysteine and the closing phenylalanine or tryptophan. A D gene is named only where the DNA matches it firmly. Size values are once, few and many counts, or a class for expanded clones, and some rows have none.

clone_size: once
j_call: TRBJ2-1
v_call: TRBV29-1
d_call: TRBD2
cdr3_nt: TGCAGCGTTGAGACGTTACCTAAGGAGCGGGGGAATGAGCAGTTCTTC
cdr3_aa: CSVETLPKERGNEQFF

clone_size: NA
j_call: TRBJ2-1
v_call: TRBV6-1
d_call: NA
cdr3_nt: TGTGCCAGCAGTGAAAACCCTAATGAGCAGTTCTTC
cdr3_aa: CASSENPNEQFF

clone_size: NA
j_call: TRBJ2-1
v_call: TRBV9
d_call: NA
cdr3_nt: TGTGCCAGCAGCGCGGGACTTTCCAGCTCCTACAATGAGCAGTTCTTC
cdr3_aa: CASSAGLSSSYNEQFF

clone_size: NA
j_call: TRBJ2-3
v_call: TRBV6-5
d_call: NA
cdr3_nt: TGTGCCAGCAGGGACAGCGCCCTACTAACAGATACGCAGTATTTT
cdr3_aa: CASRDSALLTDTQYF

clone_size: NA
j_call: TRBJ2-3
v_call: TRBV6-4
d_call: NA
cdr3_nt: TGTGCCAGCAGCAATCCTCTAATCACAGATACGCAGTATTTT
cdr3_aa: CASSNPLITDTQYF

clone_size: NA
j_call: TRBJ2-2
v_call: TRBV19
d_call: TRBD1
cdr3_nt: TGTGCCAGTAGTATAGGGGGACAGGGGCCCGGGGAGCTGTTTTTT
cdr3_aa: CASSIGGQGPGELFF

clone_size: many
j_call: TRBJ1-2
v_call: TRBV5-1
d_call: NA
cdr3_nt: TGCGCCAGCAGCTTATCGTCTGCGGATGGCTACACCTTC
cdr3_aa: CASSLSSADGYTF

clone_size: few
j_call: TRBJ2-3
v_call: TRBV6-1
d_call: TRBD2
cdr3_nt: TGTGCCAGCAGTAGGGAGCTAGCGGGGGGAGATACGCAGTATTTT
cdr3_aa: CASSRELAGGDTQYF

clone_size: once
j_call: TRBJ2-5
v_call: TRBV6-5
d_call: NA
cdr3_nt: TGTGCCAGCAGTTACTCCGGCAGGCAAGAGACCCAGTACTTC
cdr3_aa: CASSYSGRQETQYF

clone_size: NA
j_call: TRBJ2-7
v_call: TRBV6-5
d_call: NA
cdr3_nt: TGTGCCAGCAGTCCGACAGGGGAGGGGATCTACGAGCAGTACTTC
cdr3_aa: CASSPTGEGIYEQYF